These 32 T cell receptor beta chains came from one sample sequenced in a study of OX40 agonist ivuxolimab in advanced cancers. Using immunoSEQ multiplex PCR, the repertoire was profiled, and TCRdb retains in-frame clones only, with some absent. The sample includes 48,000 or so clones, around 90% of them seen just once. The sample was CD4+ or CD8+ T cells sorted from blood, taken in a trial of the OX40 agonist ivuxolimab. These receptor sequences come from an adult with an advanced solid tumor such as melanoma, head and neck, liver or kidney cancer.

The chain combines TRBV7-9 with TRBJ1-1, with D unclear. CDR3 length equals 12 residues. CDR1 and CDR2 (germline): SEHNR, FQNEAQ (reference sequence). Between the trimmed V and J ends, which lost 1 base and 5 bases, there was a span of 5 bases. The CDR3 loop is CASSLVQTEAFF. The CDR3 bases are TGTGCCAGCAGCTTAGTACAGACTGAAGCTTTCTTT. Variable domain in full (rest from reference TRBV7-9 and TRBJ1-1): DTGVSQNPRHKITKRGQNVTFRCDPISEHNRLYWYRQTLGQGPEFLTYFQNEAQLEKSRLLSDRFSAERPKGSFSTLEIQRTEQGDSAMYLCASSLVQTEAFFGQGTRLTVV.

The chain combines TRBV27 with TRBJ2-1; 9 bases match TRBD1. This CDR3 has 15 amino acids. Looked up from germline, CDR1 is MNHEY and CDR2 is SMNVEV (reference sequence). Trimming removed 5 bases from V and 7 bases from J; junction bases left unmatched: 9. Here the CDR3 reads CASSAAGTGRNEQFF. The CDR3 nucleotides read TGTGCCAGCAGTGCTGCCGGGACAGGGAGGAATGAGCAGTTCTTC.

The gene calls are TRBV19 and TRBJ2-7; TRBD1 aligns across 7 bases. After removal of 3 bases from V and 2 bases from J, the junction contained 4 bases not matched to a gene. The germline V gene has CDR1 LNHDA and CDR2 SQIVND (reference sequence). The CDR3 length is 14 residues. CDR3 residues: CASSIGTETYEQYF. In DNA, the CDR3 is TGTGCCAGTAGTATTGGGACAGAGACCTACGAGCAGTACTTC.

The chain links TRBV4-1 to TRBJ2-3; D not resolved. The CDR3 covers 15 residues. With 0 bases removed from V and 0 bases from J, the gap between germline ends came to 7 bases. The germline CDR1 and CDR2 sequences are MGHRA and YSYEKL. The CDR3 DNA reads as TGCGCCAGCAGCCAAGAGAGCTCTAGCACAGATACGCAGTATTTT. It translates to CASSQESSSTDTQYF.

V usage is TRBV28 and J usage is TRBJ1-5, with 8 positions matching TRBD1. The germline CDR1 and CDR2 sequences are MDHEN and SYDVKM. This CDR3 is built from 14 residues. V lost 5 bases to trimming and J lost 6 bases; unmatched junction nucleotides: 6. The DNA for the CDR3 is TGTGCCAGCAGTCGGACAGGGAAAGGTCAGCCCCAGCATTTT. It specifies CASSRTGKGQPQHF.

The V gene is TRBV16, the J gene TRBJ1-1; 8 nucleotides agree with TRBD1. Germline V gene lookup returns CDR1 KGHSY and CDR2 FQNENV. The CDR3 runs 14 residues. V lost 5 bases to trimming and J lost 6 bases; unmatched junction nucleotides: 8. The CDR3: CASSKGQGSAEAFF. In DNA, the CDR3 is TGTGCCAGCAGCAAAGGACAGGGTTCGGCTGAAGCTTTCTTT.

The chain carries TRBV30 and TRBJ1-1; D is unclear. Germline CDR1 reads GTSNPN; CDR2 reads SVGIG (reference sequence). This CDR3 has 12 amino acids. The germline V and J ends were trimmed by 2 bases and 2 bases, with 6 bases remaining between them. The CDR3 DNA is TGTGCCTGGAGTTCGGGAAACACTGAAGCTTTCTTT. It translates to CAWSSGNTEAFF.

V usage is TRBV4-2 and J usage is TRBJ2-1, with D unresolved. Per the germline V gene, CDR1 is LGHNA and CDR2 is YNFKEQ. V shed 0 bases and J shed 8 bases, with 23 bases lying between them. The CDR3 runs 18 residues. Written as DNA, the CDR3 is TGTGCCAGCAGCCAAGAGACCCGTGTCTTCTCGCCTGGGGATGAGCAGTTCTTC. It codes for CASSQETRVFSPGDEQFF.

This clone showed up just a few times. The chain's CDR3 is CASSAEGGLPADTQYF. CDR3 DNA: TGTGCCAGCAGTGCCGAGGGGGGGCTGCCCGCAGATACGCAGTATTTT. This chain uses TRBV6-1 with TRBJ2-3; D may be TRBD2 (7 bases). The CDR3 is 16 residues long. V shed 4 bases and J shed 4 bases, with 18 bases lying between them. The germline V gene has CDR1 MNHNS and CDR2 SASEGT.

This chain connects TRBV19 to TRBJ2-7; D not resolved. The V and J ends lost 6 bases and 3 bases respectively, with 9 bases between them. Germline V gene data show CDR1 as LNHDA and CDR2 as SQIVND (reference sequence). This CDR3 contains 12 residues. The CDR3 sequence is CASSTDGYEQYF. For the CDR3, the DNA is TGTGCCAGTAGCACGGACGGCTACGAGCAGTACTTC.

The chain employs TRBV6-5 and TRBJ2-1, with no clear D. The germline V gene encodes CDR1 MNHEY and CDR2 SVGAGI. This CDR3 has 12 residues. V was clipped by 6 bases and J by 7 bases, with 10 bases between them. CDR3 residues: CASSTDPNEQFF. The CDR3 DNA follows: TGTGCCAGCAGCACGGATCCAAATGAGCAGTTCTTC.

The V and J genes are TRBV27 and TRBJ1-1; D gene unclear. Trimming left V 2 bases short and J 2 bases short, with 9 bases between. The germline V gene encodes CDR1 MNHEY and CDR2 SMNVEV (reference sequence). The CDR3 is 14 residues long. CDR3 nucleotide sequence: TGTGCCAGCAGTTTAGCGGGGTTTAACACTGAAGCTTTCTTT. It codes for CASSLAGFNTEAFF.

This chain uses TRBV7-8 with TRBJ2-7; perhaps TRBD1 as D (6 bases). This CDR3 has 17 residues. Germline V lookup: CDR1 SGHVS, CDR2 FQNEAQ. V dropped 2 bases and J dropped 6 bases, with 23 bases sitting between them. Written as DNA, the CDR3 is TGTGCCAGCAGCTTAAACAGTGGGGGCCCGATAATCTCCGAGCAGTACTTC. Protein product: CASSLNSGGPIISEQYF. Supplemented by reference TRBV7-8 and TRBJ2-7, the full variable domain reads GAGVSQSPRYKVAKRGQDVALRCDPISGHVSLFWYQQALGQGPEFLTYFQNEAQLDKSGLPSDRFFAERPEGSVSTLKIQRTQQEDSAVYLCASSLNSGGPIISEQYFGPGTRLTVT.

This clone occurred once. The genes are TRBV4-1 and TRBJ2-2; 8 bases agree with TRBD2. V lost 3 bases, J lost 0 bases, and 12 bases stayed unmatched. Germline V gene sequence: CDR1 MGHRA, CDR2 YSYEKL. The CDR3 extends over 19 amino acids. Here the CDR3 DNA reads TGCGCCAGCAGCCATGGACTCTTACTAGCGGCGACGAACACCGGGGAGCTGTTTTTT. This encodes CASSHGLLLAATNTGELFF.

The rearrangement uses TRBV6-5 and TRBJ1-1; D is possibly TRBD1 (5 bases). The CDR3 spans 14 residues. Trimming took off 6 bases at V and 2 bases at J, with 13 bases between the two ends. Germline V gene data show CDR1 as MNHEY and CDR2 as SVGAGI. In nucleotides, the CDR3 is TGTGCCAGCAGCCCCAGTAGGGGAAACACTGAAGCTTTCTTT. It encodes CASSPSRGNTEAFF.

The rearrangement uses TRBV6-5 and TRBJ1-6; D call uncertain. The germline gives CDR1 MNHEY, CDR2 SVGAGI. The CDR3 consists of 14 residues. The germline V and J ends were trimmed by 2 bases and 14 bases, with 16 bases remaining between them. CDR3 nucleotide sequence: TGTGCCAGCAGTTACAGATGGACTCCTTCTACCCTCCACTTT. This gives the protein CASSYRWTPSTLHF.

The rearrangement links TRBV6-1 to TRBJ2-1, with 8 bases identical to TRBD2. Germline lookup yields CDR1 MNHNS and CDR2 SASEGT. V lost 3 bases, J lost 2 bases, and 6 bases stayed unmatched. This CDR3 has 16 amino acids. The CDR3 DNA reads as TGTGCCAGCAGTGACAGCGGGGGATTTCCCTACAATGAGCAGTTCTTC. It yields the protein CASSDSGGFPYNEQFF.

The rearrangement uses TRBV5-4 and TRBJ2-5, with D perhaps assigned TRBD1 or TRBD2 (5 bases each). The DNA end is a closer match to TRBJ2-7, so the J assignment may be wrong. Germline lookup yields CDR1 SGHNT and CDR2 YYREEE (reference sequence). This CDR3 is built from 13 residues. The CDR3 nucleotides read TGTGCCAGCAGCTCCACCGGGACCCTCGAGCAGTACTTC. Encoded protein: CASSSTGTLEQYF.

J is TRBJ2-1 and V is TRBV9; TRBD1 aligns across 10 bases. CDR1 is SGDLS, CDR2 YYNGEE, per germline. After removal of 4 bases from V and 3 bases from J, the junction contained 4 bases not matched to a gene. The CDR3 runs to 15 residues. CDR3: CASSNRDRGYNEQFF. CDR3 in DNA: TGTGCCAGCAGCAATCGGGACAGGGGCTACAATGAGCAGTTCTTC. Together with reference TRBV9 and TRBJ2-1, the CDR3 gives the full variable domain: DSGVTQTPKHLITATGQRVTLRCSPRSGDLSVYWYQQSLDQGLQFLIQYYNGEERAKGNILERFSAQQFPDLHSELNLSSLELGDSALYFCASSNRDRGYNEQFFGPGTRLTVL.

The chain combines TRBV9 with TRBJ2-3; the match to TRBD1 covers 8 bases. Germline assignment: CDR1 SGDLS and CDR2 YYNGEE. Trimming at V came to 3 bases and at J to 0 bases, leaving 6 bases not matched to a gene. This CDR3 has 16 residues. The CDR3: CASSGGQGASTDTQYF. The CDR3 coding sequence is TGTGCCAGCAGCGGGGGGCAGGGGGCTAGCACAGATACGCAGTATTTT.

This clone is a singleton in its sample. The chain employs TRBV19 and TRBJ1-4, with 11 positions matching TRBD1. This CDR3 region has 14 residues. Germline-derived CDR1 and CDR2 are LNHDA and SQIVND (reference sequence). J lost 8 bases, V lost 4 bases, and 3 bases had no gene match. In DNA form, the CDR3 reads TGTGCCAGTAGTAGGACAGGGGGCGTCGAAAAACTGTTTTTT. Protein product: CASSRTGGVEKLFF.

This chain connects TRBV6-4 to TRBJ2-5, with TRBD2 matching over 12 bases. The V and J ends lost 5 bases and 5 bases, in that order; junction bases with no gene match: 6. Germline loops: CDR1 MRHNA, CDR2 SNTAGT. The CDR3 length is 15 residues. The CDR3 sequence: CASSSSGGASETQYF. CDR3 DNA: TGTGCCAGCAGTTCTAGCGGGGGGGCCTCGGAGACCCAGTACTTC.

This chain connects TRBV27 to TRBJ2-2, with D maybe TRBD1 (6 bases). The CDR3 spans 14 residues. V gave up 5 bases and J gave up 7 bases, with 14 bases separating them. Germline V gene lookup returns CDR1 MNHEY and CDR2 SMNVEV (reference sequence). The CDR3 loop reads CASSPTGNYGELFF. The CDR3 DNA sequence: TGTGCCAGCAGTCCAACAGGGAATTACGGGGAGCTGTTTTTT.

This chain connects TRBV15 to TRBJ1-6; no reliable D call. V was cut by 7 bases and J by 7 bases, with 11 bases left in between. CDR3 length: 13 amino acids. Germline V gene sequence: CDR1 LNHNV, CDR2 YYDKDF (reference sequence). CDR3 sequence reads: CATKGDGNSPLHF. CDR3 nucleotide sequence: TGTGCCACCAAGGGAGATGGGAATTCACCCCTCCACTTT.

This chain uses TRBV28 with TRBJ2-2; D not resolved. The CDR3 loop spans 14 amino acids. Trimming took off 5 bases at V and 2 bases at J, with 9 bases between the two ends. Germline V lookup: CDR1 MDHEN, CDR2 SYDVKM. Written as DNA, the CDR3 is TGTGCCAGCAGTATAGAAACCAACACCGGGGAGCTGTTTTTT. Protein: CASSIETNTGELFF.

In this sample, this clone turned up once. The chain uses TRBV10-2 and TRBJ2-7; the match to TRBD2 covers 10 bases. Germline values: CDR1 WSHSY, CDR2 SAAADI. V trimming: 3 bases; J trimming: 5 bases; junction bases outside the gene matches: 1. The CDR3 spans 13 residues. The CDR3 loop reads CASSELAGNEQYV. The CDR3 region has the DNA TGCGCCAGCAGTGAACTAGCGGGAAACGAGCAGTACGTC.

The chain employs TRBV29-1 and TRBJ2-7; no firm D call. Germline loops: CDR1 SQVTM, CDR2 ANQGSEA. Trimming stripped 4 bases from V and 7 bases from J, with 8 bases between. The CDR3 is 10 residues long. The DNA for the CDR3 is TGCAGCGTTGTGGTGTGGGAGCAGTACTTC. Residues: CSVVVWEQYF.

The count of this clone is one. This chain links TRBV6-5 with TRBJ1-1, with D perhaps matching TRBD1 (5 bases). The germline gives CDR1 MNHEY, CDR2 SVGAGI. The CDR3 is 14 amino acids. Trimming removed 2 bases from V and 3 bases from J, with 10 bases in between. CDR3 region: CASSYAGWDTEAFF. In DNA form, the CDR3 reads TGTGCCAGCAGTTACGCAGGGTGGGACACTGAAGCTTTCTTT.

The chain has TRBV7-2 and TRBJ1-2; TRBD1 agrees at 8 bases. Germline V lookup: CDR1 SGHTA, CDR2 FQGNSA. The V segment lost 7 bases and the J segment 6 bases; nucleotides outside the gene matches: 16. The CDR3 extends over 16 amino acids. For the CDR3, the DNA is TGTGCCAGCATCAAAGCCGCCGACAGGGGCCCAGATGGCTACACCTTC. Protein sequence: CASIKAADRGPDGYTF.

This clone was found once. The chain couples TRBV6-5 to TRBJ1-2; D is undetermined. Trimming stripped 5 bases from V and 0 bases from J, with 13 bases between. The CDR3 length is 15 residues. Germline assignment: CDR1 MNHEY and CDR2 SVGAGI. In DNA form, the CDR3 reads TGTGCCAGCAGTCCACTGGGGATAACTAACTATGGCTACACCTTC. It codes for CASSPLGITNYGYTF.

The chain links TRBV28 to TRBJ2-1; D not resolved. CDR1 and CDR2 (germline): MDHEN, SYDVKM. V was pared by 3 bases and J by 9 bases, with 6 bases between. The CDR3 loop spans 11 amino acids. The CDR3 coding sequence is TGTGCCAGCAGTTTGGCTGGTGAGCAGTTCTTC. Translated, it gives CASSLAGEQFF.

The chain links TRBV5-5 to TRBJ2-7; the D is unclear. The CDR3 is made up of 14 amino acids. Germline CDR1 is SGHKS and CDR2 is YYEKEE (reference sequence). V lost 7 bases, J lost 3 bases, and 17 bases lay in between. The CDR3 spells CASGEGYSDYEQYF. CDR3 coding DNA: TGTGCCAGCGGCGAAGGTTATAGTGACTACGAGCAGTACTTC.